The rows below give T cell receptor beta chains drawn from one sample of a study of identical twins' blood T cells. TCRdb independently ran MiXCR on the 5' RACE reads; one entry per CDR3 protein. The sample contains fewer than 450,000 distinct CDR3 sequences, over 25% of which appear only once. The sample taken for sequencing was PBMCs. Every receptor here comes from a woman aged 18-55 years in good health. Each CDR3 is given with its conserved first and last residue. A D gene is named only where the DNA matches it firmly. Clone size appears in some rows only: once, few, many, or a class for an expanded clone.

clone_size | d_call | j_call | v_call | cdr3_nt | cdr3_aa
. | . | TRBJ1-2 | TRBV20-1 | TGCAGTGCTAGTGTGGGACGGGGCTACACCTTC | CSASVGRGYTF
. | . | TRBJ2-1 | TRBV20-1 | TGCAGTGCTAGACCCCGGGGGGCCCACTACAATGAGCAGTTCTTC | CSARPRGAHYNEQFF
few | TRBD1 | TRBJ1-3 | TRBV7-9 | TGTGCCAGCACACTACAGGGGGCTACTGGAAACACCATATATTTT | CASTLQGATGNTIYF
. | . | TRBJ1-1 | TRBV5-1 | TGCGCCAGCAACCCCGGATGGGGAGACACTGAAGCTTTCTTT | CASNPGWGDTEAFF
many | . | TRBJ2-5 | TRBV10-3 | TGTGCCATCAATACCGGGACACAAGAGACCCAGTACTTC | CAINTGTQETQYF
few | . | TRBJ2-3 | TRBV5-1 | TGCGCCAGCAGCTTAGAACAGGGCAGAAGAGCAGATACGCAGTATTTT | CASSLEQGRRADTQYF
. | . | TRBJ1-1 | TRBV19 | TGTGCCAGCAAAGCGAGGGTTGTCACTGAAGCTTTCTTT | CASKARVVTEAFF
once | . | TRBJ1-1 | TRBV20-1 | TGCAGTGCAACGACAGGAGGGGGGAACACTGAAGCTTTCTTT | CSATTGGGNTEAFF
. | . | TRBJ1-5 | TRBV27 | TGTGCCAGCAGCACCCTAGATAGCAATCAGCCCCAGCATTTT | CASSTLDSNQPQHF
few | . | TRBJ1-1 | TRBV7-8 | TGTGCCAGCAACCGGACGGGTTACACTGAAGCTTTCTTT | CASNRTGYTEAFF
few | TRBD2 | TRBJ2-7 | TRBV9 | TGTGCCAGCAGCATAGGACTAGCGGGGGAAAGCTCCTACGAGCAGTACTTC | CASSIGLAGESSYEQYF
. | . | TRBJ1-2 | TRBV5-1 | TGCGCCAGCAGCTTGGGGCAAATCGATTATGGCTACACCTTC | CASSLGQIDYGYTF
. | . | TRBJ2-2 | TRBV6-2/TRBV6-3 | TGTGCCAGCAGTTCCCAATTCAACACCGGGGAGCTGTTTTTT | CASSSQFNTGELFF
few | TRBD2 | TRBJ2-2 | TRBV5-1 | TGCGCCAGCAGCATGGGGACTAGCGGGACCGGGGAGCTGTTTTTT | CASSMGTSGTGELFF
. | . | TRBJ1-2 | TRBV20-1 | TGCGGTGCTAGAGATGCCAGGGACTTCTATGGCTACACCTTC | CGARDARDFYGYTF
. | . | TRBJ1-2 | TRBV11-1 | TGTGCCAGCAGCTCCTCATGGGAAGGGGTCGGCGGCTATGGCTACACCTTC | CASSSSWEGVGGYGYTF
few | . | TRBJ2-2 | TRBV20-1 | TGCAGTGCTAGGTTATCCTACACCGGGGAGCTGTTTTTT | CSARLSYTGELFF
few | . | TRBJ2-2 | TRBV10-2 | TGCGCCAGCAGTGAGACGGGACCCACCGGGGAGCTGTTTTTT | CASSETGPTGELFF
. | TRBD2 | TRBJ2-7 | TRBV19 | TGTGCCAGTAGTGTAACTAGCGGGGGCGCCTACGAGCAGTACTTC | CASSVTSGGAYEQYF
few | . | TRBJ2-7 | TRBV12-3/TRBV12-4 | TGTGCCAGCAGTTCGACGAGTTACGAGCAGTACTTC | CASSSTSYEQYF
. | . | TRBJ2-2 | TRBV4-3 | TGCGCCAGCAGCCATATGGGCCTCCTCACCGGGGAGCTGTTTTTT | CASSHMGLLTGELFF
few | TRBD2 | TRBJ2-3 | TRBV5-1 | TGCGCCAGCAGCTTGATGGGGGGACGGCGGGAGACAGATACGCAGTATTTT | CASSLMGGRRETDTQYF
. | . | TRBJ2-2 | TRBV14 | TGTGCCAGCGGCCAGGGACGTCGGTCGGGCACCGGGGAGCTGTTTTTT | CASGQGRRSGTGELFF
few | . | TRBJ1-1 | TRBV20-1 | TGCAGTGCTAGAGATGGAGACACGAACACTGAAGCTTTCTTT | CSARDGDTNTEAFF
. | . | TRBJ2-3 | TRBV20-1 | TGCAGTGCCCGGGAGACCACAGATACGCAGTATTTT | CSARETTDTQYF
. | . | TRBJ2-1 | TRBV4-3 | TGCGCCAGCAGCCAAAACCCCCACGTTGGGTCTGCGTACAATGAGCAGTTCTTC | CASSQNPHVGSAYNEQFF
. | . | TRBJ2-1 | TRBV7-9 | TGTGCCAGCAACCTTAACAATGAGCAGTTCTTC | CASNLNNEQFF
. | . | TRBJ2-1 | TRBV20-1 | TGCAGTGCTAGAGATCTTGCCTACAATGAGCAGTTCTTC | CSARDLAYNEQFF
few | . | TRBJ2-1 | TRBV29-1 | TGCAGCGTTGGGAGGCAGGGACCTTACAATGAGCAGTTCTTC | CSVGRQGPYNEQFF